This T cell receptor (beta chain) was observed in a study of T cell responses to AZD1222 COVID-19 vaccine. Study-level points and caveats: Nearly half of spike-specific TCRs reportedly target variant regions that are unmutated in the B.1.351 and B.1.1.7 variants. There were mostly white British donors and more females than males, and clonal diversity was possibly underestimated.

The CDR3 is made up of 11 amino acids. Trimming cost V 1 base and J 13 bases, with 8 bases left between them. The V gene's germline CDR1 is SGHTA and CDR2 FQGNSA. Assay: immunoSEQ multiplex PCR; the TCRdb copy retains only in-frame clones and omits some. The table records approximately 100,000 clones, about 93% of them present only once. About this clone: Its antigen remains unidentified.

Sequenced here: peripheral blood, sampled on day 0 of AZD1222 vaccination. This TCR was recovered from an adult in good health. This rearrangement joins TRBV7-2 to TRBJ2-4; D unclear. The CDR3 DNA sequence: TGTGCCAGCAGCTTAGATGCCCTCCAGTACTTC. Protein sequence: CASSLDALQYF.